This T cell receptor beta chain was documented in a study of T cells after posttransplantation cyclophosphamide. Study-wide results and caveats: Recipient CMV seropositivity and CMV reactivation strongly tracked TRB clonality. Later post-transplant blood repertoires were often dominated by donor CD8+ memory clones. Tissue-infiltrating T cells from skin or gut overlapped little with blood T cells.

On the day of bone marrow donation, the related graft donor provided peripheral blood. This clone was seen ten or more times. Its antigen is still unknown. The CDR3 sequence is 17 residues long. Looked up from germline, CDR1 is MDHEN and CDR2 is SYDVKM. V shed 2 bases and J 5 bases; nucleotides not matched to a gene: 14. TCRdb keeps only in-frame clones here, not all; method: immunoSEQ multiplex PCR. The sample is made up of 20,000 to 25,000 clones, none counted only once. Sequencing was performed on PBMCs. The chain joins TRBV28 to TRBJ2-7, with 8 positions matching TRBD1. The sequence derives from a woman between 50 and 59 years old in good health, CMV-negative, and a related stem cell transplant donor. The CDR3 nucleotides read TGTGCCAGCAGTTTAGGCACGTGGGGGCAGGGGGCCAACGAGCAGTACTTC. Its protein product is CASSLGTWGQGANEQYF.